This TCR beta chain was documented in a study of metastatic and nonmetastatic thyroid tumors. This clone was seen only a few times. One junction end disagrees with the germline gene, perhaps due to a read error. TCRdb re-analyzed the PCR reads through MiXCR. There are 40,000 or so clones in the sample; approximately 20% occur only once, and 15% to 20% lies in the top ten. No treatment of any kind had been given to any patient before thyroid surgery. The sequenced material came from blood. This TCR was recovered from a female donor with papillary thyroid cancer or a benign thyroid nodule (not recorded which). Some clones in this sample may be carry-over from other donors' samples.

The CDR3 region is CASRNGAEKYF. CDR3 nucleotides: TGTGCCAGCAGAAACGGAGCCGAGAAGTACTTC. The chain employs TRBV27 and TRBJ2-7; D is uncertain. Per the germline V gene, CDR1 is MNHEY and CDR2 is SMNVEV (reference sequence). CDR3 length: 11 residues.